One and the same sample provided the 11 T cell receptor beta chains below, sequenced in a study of technical replicates of blood from a handful of donors. The protocol was immunoSEQ multiplex PCR, while the TCRdb copy is restricted to in-frame clones and leaves out a portion. Seen here are some 66,000 clones, 95% to 98% observed once, and the top ten hold roughly 0.16%. The sequenced sample was T cells isolated from PBMCs. The receptors come from a human donor in good health.

This chain joins TRBV6-5 and TRBJ2-3; the match to TRBD2 covers 8 bases. The length of the CDR3 is 13 residues. Germline V gives CDR1 MNHEY, CDR2 SVGAGI. V lost 4 bases and J lost 5; bases outside the gene matches: 2. The CDR3 is CASSSGGGDTQYF. The DNA of the CDR3 is TGTGCCAGCAGTTCGGGGGGGGGAGATACGCAGTATTTT.

J is TRBJ2-7 and V is TRBV5-1; 10 nucleotides agree with TRBD1. The CDR3 has 15 residues. Germline V gives CDR1 SGHRS, CDR2 YFSETQ. The V gene end was trimmed by 3 bases and the J gene end by 2 bases; junction bases not matched to a gene: 5. CDR3 DNA: TGCGCCAGCAGCTCTGGGACAGGGGTCGCCTACGAGCAGTACTTC. Its protein product is CASSSGTGVAYEQYF.

The sample holds one count of this clone. V and J are TRBV7-6 and TRBJ2-7; TRBD2 aligns across 7 bases. With V trimmed by 8 bases and J by 6 bases, 10 bases remained unmatched. In germline, CDR1 is SGHVS, CDR2 FNYEAQ. This CDR3 spans 13 amino acids. The CDR3 region is CASGGGRAGEQYF. For the CDR3, the DNA is TGTGCCAGCGGCGGGGGACGCGCTGGCGAGCAGTACTTC.

The chain couples TRBV5-6 to TRBJ1-2, with D possibly TRBD1 on 5 matching bases. The CDR3 is 16 residues long. V was shortened by 3 bases and J by 8 bases, with 23 bases between the two germline ends. Germline values: CDR1 SGHDT, CDR2 YYEEEE. The CDR3 nucleotides are TGTGCCAGCAGCTGGGGGGAACGGGCAAGGGTGGAAGGCTACACCTTC. This encodes CASSWGERARVEGYTF.

V and J are TRBV11-2 and TRBJ1-4, with TRBD1 matching over 7 bases. Trimming removed 3 bases from V and 0 bases from J; junction bases left unmatched: 13. The length of the CDR3 is 19 residues. CDR1 and CDR2 from the germline V gene are SGHAT and FQNNGV. This chain's CDR3 is CASSLRKGGQPATNEKLFF. CDR3 in DNA: TGTGCCAGCAGCTTGAGAAAAGGGGGACAGCCTGCAACTAATGAAAAACTGTTTTTT.

The rearrangement joins TRBV5-1 to TRBJ2-7; TRBD2 matches 7 bases. J was trimmed by 3 bases and V by 0 bases; bases with no gene match: 9. The CDR3 has 16 residues. Per germline, CDR1 SGHRS and CDR2 YFSETQ. CDR3 DNA: TGCGCCAGCAGCTTGGCCTGGGCGGGGGACTTCTACGAGCAGTACTTC. This gives the protein CASSLAWAGDFYEQYF.

The chain uses TRBV10-3 and TRBJ2-5; TRBD2 matches 11 bases. With V trimmed by 4 bases and J by 2 bases, 6 bases remained unmatched. The germline V gene has CDR1 ENHRY and CDR2 SYGVKD. This CDR3 region has 16 residues. In DNA, the CDR3 is TGTGCCATCAGTGCCCGTAGCGGGGGGGCTCAAGAGACCCAGTACTTC. Protein sequence: CAISARSGGAQETQYF.

This chain connects TRBV15 to TRBJ2-7; D might be TRBD1 (5 bases). The CDR3 has 13 amino acids. V lost 0 bases to trimming and J lost 7 bases, with 10 bases between them. Looked up from germline, CDR1 is LNHNV and CDR2 is YYDKDF (reference sequence). CDR3 bases: TGTGCCACCAGCAGAGACAGGGATGGGGAGCAGTACTTC. The encoded protein is CATSRDRDGEQYF.

The chain recombines TRBV4-1 with TRBJ1-2; 11 nucleotides agree with TRBD1. The CDR3 is made up of 18 amino acids. The V gene end was trimmed by 2 bases and the J gene end by 4 bases; junction bases not matched to a gene: 12. The V gene's germline CDR1 is MGHRA and CDR2 YSYEKL. The CDR3 bases are TGCGCCAGCAGCCAACCGTACGGGACAGGGGGTCGTGGCTATGGCTACACCTTC. Translated, it gives CASSQPYGTGGRGYGYTF.

This clone was seen only once. The chain has TRBV7-9 and TRBJ2-3; possible D gene TRBD2, 5 bases. Germline values: CDR1 SEHNR, CDR2 FQNEAQ (reference sequence). Deletions cut 5 bases from V and 2 bases from J, with 14 bases between. The CDR3 is made up of 15 amino acids. The CDR3 loop is CASSPDSANTDTQYF. In DNA, the CDR3 is TGTGCCAGCAGCCCCGATAGCGCAAACACAGATACGCAGTATTTT.

V gene TRBV6-5 combines with J gene TRBJ1-1, with D perhaps matching TRBD1 (5 bases). Trimming cost V 8 bases and J 0 bases, with 10 bases left between them. Germline-derived CDR1 and CDR2 are MNHEY and SVGAGI. The CDR3 loop spans 13 amino acids. The CDR3 protein is CASAGPMNTEAFF. The CDR3 DNA sequence: TGTGCCAGCGCAGGGCCGATGAACACTGAAGCTTTCTTT.